The 26 T cell receptor beta chains below come from one sample, sequenced in a study of shared T cell receptors in the human thymus. Sequencing was performed with immunoSEQ multiplex PCR; in TCRdb, only in-frame clones are kept and a portion is missing. The top ten clones hold 0.0094% of a sample with 500,000 to 850,000 clones, over 75% of them seen once. These data also featured in a second study, about human thymus T cells.

Input material: thymocytes. These receptors all stem from a boy younger than two with a congenital heart defect.

This clone was recorded once. The chain links TRBV27 to TRBJ2-2; the D gene is possibly TRBD2 (5 bases). V lost 4 bases, J lost 3 bases, and 21 bases lay in between. The germline V gene has CDR1 MNHEY and CDR2 SMNVEV (reference sequence). This CDR3 has 18 residues. The CDR3 DNA reads as TGTGCCAGCAGTTCCATACTTCCCGGGGTCATAGACACCGGGGAGCTGTTTTTT. Its translation is CASSSILPGVIDTGELFF.

In regard to this clone: Other DNA sequences from this sample encode an identical CDR3 as well. The chain recombines TRBV28 with TRBJ2-1; 9 bases are shared with TRBD2. The ends lost 5 bases at V and 6 bases at J; junction bases unmatched: 8. This CDR3 contains 15 residues. Germline assignment: CDR1 MDHEN and CDR2 SYDVKM. The CDR3 protein is CASSPGLAGINEQFF. In DNA form, the CDR3 reads TGTGCCAGCAGTCCGGGGCTAGCGGGGATCAATGAGCAGTTCTTC.

V and J are TRBV5-5 and TRBJ1-5; 7 bases line up with TRBD1. There are 16 residues in the CDR3. Germline-derived CDR1 and CDR2 are SGHKS and YYEKEE (reference sequence). Germline trimming cut 4 bases from V and 6 bases from J; bases unmatched to any gene: 13. The CDR3 region is CASSPSLQGQGQPQHF. As DNA, the CDR3 is TGTGCCAGCAGCCCGAGTTTACAGGGGCAGGGTCAGCCCCAGCATTTT.

This clone appeared once. V usage is TRBV5-1 and J usage is TRBJ2-1, with 7 bases fitting TRBD1. The CDR3 runs 16 residues. V lost 4 bases to trimming and J lost 3 bases; unmatched junction nucleotides: 10. In germline, CDR1 is SGHRS, CDR2 YFSETQ. The CDR3 nucleotides are TGCGCCAGCAGCCAGAGGGTACAGGGGTACTACAATGAGCAGTTCTTC. Translating gives CASSQRVQGYYNEQFF.

The CDR3 bases are TGTGCCACCAGCAGCGGGACAGAGGGAGATCAGCCCCAGCATTTT. This translates into CATSSGTEGDQPQHF. V is TRBV15 and J is TRBJ1-5; 7 nucleotides line up with TRBD1. CDR3 length: 15 residues. CDR1 and CDR2 (germline): LNHNV, YYDKDF (reference sequence). J gave up 5 bases and V 3 bases, and 7 bases lay outside the gene matches.

This chain connects TRBV27 to TRBJ1-2, with 9 positions matching TRBD1. The CDR3 is 15 amino acids. CDR1 is MNHEY, CDR2 SMNVEV, per germline (reference sequence). V lost 4 bases and J lost 4; bases outside the gene matches: 7. In nucleotides, the CDR3 is TGTGCCAGCAGTTCCACAGGGGGCGACCCCTATGGCTACACCTTC. It yields the protein CASSSTGGDPYGYTF.

As regards this clone: The same CDR3 arises from other DNA sequences in this sample as well. The rearrangement links TRBV30 to TRBJ2-7; 7 nucleotides match TRBD2. There are 16 residues in the CDR3. V was pared by 3 bases and J by 1 base, with 12 bases of the junction left unmatched. CDR1 is GTSNPN, CDR2 SVGIG, per germline (reference sequence). CDR3 in amino acids: CAWSHREVAGSYEQYF. CDR3 DNA sequence: TGTGCCTGGAGCCACCGGGAGGTAGCAGGTTCCTACGAGCAGTACTTC.

The table lists this clone with a few counts. This chain uses TRBV19 with TRBJ2-7; TRBD1 matches 8 bases. The CDR3 totals 15 residues. Germline V lookup: CDR1 LNHDA, CDR2 SQIVND (reference sequence). V lost 3 bases and J lost 0; bases outside the gene matches: 4. CDR3 DNA: TGTGCCAGTAGTATCGGGGACAGGCCCTCCTACGAGCAGTACTTC. Its translation: CASSIGDRPSYEQYF.

The chain uses TRBV5-8 and TRBJ1-2; TRBD1 might be the D (5 bases). Germline CDR1 is SGHTS and CDR2 is YDEGEE. V shed 0 bases and J shed 4 bases, with 16 bases lying between them. CDR3 length equals 16 residues. The CDR3 region has the DNA TGTGCCAGCAGCTTGGGTAACAGGCGCCTCAGCTATGGCTACACCTTC. Its protein product is CASSLGNRRLSYGYTF.

This clone came up once. The genes are TRBV5-6 and TRBJ2-3, with a possible D match to TRBD2 (6 bases). The length of the CDR3 is 18 residues. Germline lookup yields CDR1 SGHDT and CDR2 YYEEEE. Trimming removed 1 base from V and 2 bases from J, with 20 bases in between. CDR3 DNA sequence: TGTGCCAGCAGCTTGAGCTTGCGGAGGGCCGGATCCACAGATACGCAGTATTTT. Protein: CASSLSLRRAGSTDTQYF.

This rearrangement joins TRBV29-1 to TRBJ2-1, with TRBD1 matching 12 bases. CDR3 size: 14 residues. Germline-derived CDR1 and CDR2 are SQVTM and ANQGSEA. Trimming took 1 base from V and 10 from J; bases not matched to a gene: 5. The CDR3 DNA reads as TGCAGCGTTGAAGGCGGGACAGGGGGCCCCGAGCAGTTCTTC. Translated: CSVEGGTGGPEQFF.

V gene TRBV5-1 combines with J gene TRBJ2-5, with D possibly matching TRBD2 (6 bases). Trimming took off 0 bases at V and 3 bases at J, with 12 bases between the two ends. The CDR3 runs 15 residues. The germline V gene has CDR1 SGHRS and CDR2 YFSETQ. The CDR3 spells CASSLGLPGEETQYF. The CDR3 DNA reads TGCGCCAGCAGCTTGGGGCTACCGGGGGAAGAGACCCAGTACTTC.

The gene calls are TRBV19 and TRBJ1-2; unclear D gene. With 9 bases removed from V and 5 bases from J, the gap between germline ends came to 16 bases. The CDR3 has 13 amino acids. Germline V gives CDR1 LNHDA, CDR2 SQIVND (reference sequence). CDR3 sequence reads: CASKVKGGYGYTF. CDR3 DNA: TGTGCCAGCAAAGTAAAGGGAGGGTATGGCTACACCTTC.

This clone was seen a few times. J is TRBJ2-2 and V is TRBV19; 7 bases match TRBD2. Germline CDR1 LNHDA, CDR2 SQIVND (reference sequence). The CDR3 covers 17 residues. V lost 4 bases and J lost 3; bases outside the gene matches: 11. The CDR3 loop is CASSSPLAREYTGELFF. The CDR3 DNA follows: TGTGCCAGTAGTAGCCCCCTGGCGCGGGAGTACACCGGGGAGCTGTTTTTT.

This clone has just a few counts. The chain recombines TRBV19 with TRBJ1-5, with D perhaps matching TRBD1 (6 bases). CDR3 length: 17 amino acids. Trimming cost V 2 bases and J 4 bases, with 18 bases left between them. Germline V gives CDR1 LNHDA, CDR2 SQIVND (reference sequence). The CDR3 spells CASSIPLDSRPNQPQHF. The DNA of the CDR3 is TGTGCCAGTAGTATACCCTTGGACAGTAGGCCTAATCAGCCCCAGCATTTT.

V and J are TRBV15 and TRBJ1-1; tentative D call: TRBD1 (5 bases). Germline CDR1 and CDR2: LNHNV and YYDKDF (reference sequence). The CDR3 contains 16 residues. V lost 0 bases and J lost 2, with 13 bases in between. CDR3 in amino acids: CATSRDIDSLNTEAFF. The CDR3 nucleotides read TGTGCCACCAGCAGAGATATCGACAGTCTCAACACTGAAGCTTTCTTT.

This clone showed up just a few times. The chain joins TRBV19 to TRBJ2-2, with D uncertain. Germline CDR1 reads LNHDA; CDR2 reads SQIVND (reference sequence). Trimming cost V 5 bases and J 0 bases, with 13 bases left between them. The CDR3 consists of 16 residues. The CDR3 protein is CASSAVDWSNTGELFF. CDR3 DNA sequence: TGTGCCAGTAGTGCTGTCGACTGGTCGAACACCGGGGAGCTGTTTTTT. Variable domain in full (rest from reference TRBV19 and TRBJ2-2): DGGITQSPKYLFRKEGQNVTLSCEQNLNHDAMYWYRQDPGQGLRLIYYSQIVNDFQKGDIAEGYSVSREKKESFPLTVTSAQKNPTAFYLCASSAVDWSNTGELFFGEGSRLTVL.

The chain carries TRBV5-5 and TRBJ1-1, with no clear D. From germline, CDR1 is SGHKS and CDR2 YYEKEE (reference sequence). The CDR3 contains 11 residues. Trimming stripped 6 bases from V and 6 bases from J, with 9 bases between. CDR3 in amino acids: CASKMGAEAFF. CDR3 sequence (DNA): TGTGCCAGCAAGATGGGAGCTGAAGCTTTCTTT.

The rearrangement uses TRBV5-1 and TRBJ1-1; 12 bases agree with TRBD1. The CDR3 totals 16 residues. V lost 6 bases to trimming and J lost 6 bases; unmatched junction nucleotides: 12. Germline V gives CDR1 SGHRS, CDR2 YFSETQ. The CDR3, as DNA: TGCGCCAGCACCGAAACCCGGGACAGGGGGCTGTCTGAAGCTTTCTTT. This translates into CASTETRDRGLSEAFF.

V gene TRBV7-9 combines with J gene TRBJ1-5; 8 nucleotides match TRBD1. Germline-derived CDR1 and CDR2 are SEHNR and FQNEAQ (reference sequence). The ends lost 0 bases at V and 3 bases at J; junction bases unmatched: 4. The CDR3 sequence is 16 residues long. Here the CDR3 reads CASSLAAGGDNQPQHF. The CDR3 DNA reads as TGTGCCAGCAGCTTAGCCGCAGGGGGCGACAATCAGCCCCAGCATTTT.

This chain uses TRBV2 with TRBJ2-3, with 12 bases matching TRBD2. The V segment lost 5 bases and the J segment 2 bases; nucleotides outside the gene matches: 11. CDR3 size: 18 residues. The V gene's germline CDR1 is SNHLY and CDR2 FYNNEI. CDR3 DNA: TGTGCCAGCAGTCGTACTAGCGGGGGGAACCTGTCCACAGATACGCAGTATTTT. Protein sequence: CASSRTSGGNLSTDTQYF.

The rearrangement links TRBV28 to TRBJ2-2, with TRBD2 identical over 8 bases. In germline, CDR1 is MDHEN, CDR2 SYDVKM. The CDR3 contains 16 residues. With 3 bases clipped from V and 7 bases from J, the junction kept 10 bases outside the gene matches. The CDR3 nucleotides read TGTGCCAGCAGTTTTCGCAGCGGGAGATCTGGCGGGGAGCTGTTTTTT. It translates to CASSFRSGRSGGELFF.

The rearrangement links TRBV19 to TRBJ1-1, with D unresolved. There are 11 residues in the CDR3. In germline, CDR1 is LNHDA, CDR2 SQIVND (reference sequence). Trimming cost V 7 bases and J 10 bases, with 13 bases left between them. Here the CDR3 DNA reads TGTGCCAGTAAGATCGCCTCGGGAGCTTTCTTT. Protein product: CASKIASGAFF.

The chain carries TRBV4-2 and TRBJ2-1; TRBD2 matches 10 bases. The germline V gene encodes CDR1 LGHNA and CDR2 YNFKEQ. V dropped 0 bases and J dropped 9; count of bases not matched to a gene: 8. CDR3 length: 16 amino acids. The CDR3 DNA reads as TGTGCCAGCAGCCAAGATAGGGCTAGCGGGGGTAGTGAGCAGTTCTTC. It is translated as CASSQDRASGGSEQFF.

V is TRBV15 and J is TRBJ2-7; no reliable D call. Germline V lookup: CDR1 LNHNV, CDR2 YYDKDF (reference sequence). This CDR3 is built from 16 residues. V was clipped by 1 base and J by 2 bases, with 15 bases between them. Written as DNA, the CDR3 is TGTGCCACCAGCAGAGCATATCAGCTTCAGGCCTACGAGCAGTACTTC. Translation: CATSRAYQLQAYEQYF. The full variable domain, its missing parts supplied by reference TRBV15 and TRBJ2-7, is DAMVIQNPRYQVTQFGKPVTLSCSQTLNHNVMYWYQQKSSQAPKLLFHYYDKDFNNEADTPDNFQSRRPNTSFCFLDIRSPGLGDTAMYLCATSRAYQLQAYEQYFGPGTRLTVT.

This clone turned up a few times. The chain joins TRBV12-5 to TRBJ2-7; the match to TRBD2 covers 9 bases. Looked up from germline, CDR1 is LGHNT and CDR2 is FRNRAP. The CDR3 totals 16 residues. The V gene end was trimmed by 4 bases and the J gene end by 2 bases; junction bases not matched to a gene: 9. The CDR3 sequence is CASGYKKGLATYEQYF. The CDR3 bases are TGTGCTAGTGGTTATAAAAAGGGACTAGCTACCTACGAGCAGTACTTC. The variable domain in full, with the rest retrieved from reference TRBV12-5 and TRBJ2-7, is DARVTQTPRHKVTEMGQEVTMRCQPILGHNTVFWYRQTMMQGLELLAYFRNRAPLDDSGMPKDRFSAEMPDATLATLKIQPSEPRDSAVYFCASGYKKGLATYEQYFGPGTRLTVT.